This section outlines one TCR beta chain sequence together with its context. The table lists this clonotype with many counts. Its recognized antigen is unknown. The record has no base qualities; no much larger clone is one base away. This entry is derived from a study of Graves' ophthalmopathy and Graves' hyperthyroidism listed by TCRdb under 2018. In the study overall: Peripheral blood samples were taken at the time of initial diagnosis, before any treatment was given. TCR beta repertoire signatures were used to distinguish Graves' ophthalmopathy from Graves' hyperthyroidism and to predict progression to ophthalmopathy. In total, over 130 blood samples were TCR-sequenced: approximately 42 ophthalmopathy, approximately 75 hyperthyroidism and roughly 17 hyperthyroidism-to-ophthalmopathy patients. To explore V-J signatures that distinguish ophthalmopathy from hyperthyroidism, a discovery set of 100 patients was enrolled, made up of roughly 41 with ophthalmopathy and 57 with stable hyperthyroidism. An independent validation cohort was composed of roughly 19 hyperthyroidism patients and around 15 patients who later progressed from hyperthyroidism to ophthalmopathy. In roughly 6 hyperthyroidism patients, T-cell repertoires of thyroid tissue and blood were compared. Following sample collection, hyperthyroidism patients were given methimazole at a starting dose of 30 mg daily, and ophthalmopathy patients were given high-dose intravenous methylprednisolone.

The ophthalmopathy patients had moderately to severely active disease, with a Clinical Activity Score of 3 or higher, a NOSPECS grade of 4 or higher, and a disease duration of less than 3 months. Patients with other autoimmune diseases, uncontrolled infections, pregnancy or lactation were excluded from the study. Diagnosis was based on clinical symptoms, serum thyroxine, TRAb, thyroid ultrasound and orbital computed tomography. Ficoll-Paque density gradient centrifugation was used to isolate PBMCs from about 9 ml of fresh peripheral blood. Total RNA was extracted using Trizol reagent, and RNA quality was checked on an Agilent 2100 Bioanalyzer. What the research found in general, with its limitations: In validation, the model predicted ophthalmopathy progression with 70.59% sensitivity and about 77% specificity; eleven to twelve predicted patients were CT-confirmed with GO in a median of approximately 6.5 months. Among expanded thyroid clonotypes with frequency above 0.001, most also showed up in blood, which suggests that blood repertoires may reflect the thyroid immune response. Sample size was not statistically predetermined, and group allocation was not concealed from the investigators. In cross-validation, the 13-signature model distinguished ophthalmopathy from stable hyperthyroidism with about 89% sensitivity and about 81% specificity, while in the test set the corresponding values were roughly 80% and 75%.

For repertoire sequencing, the TCR beta CDR3 regions were amplified from RNA transcripts. HTBI primers and the Qiagen OneStep RT-PCR kit were used in a first-round RT-PCR, which was followed by a second-round multiplex PCR, size selection and purification. Libraries were sequenced paired-end with 100 bp reads on an Illumina HiSeq2000. The source study handled its data this way. SOAPnuke was used to process the reads, throwing out any read that had adapters, had uncalled bases, had a mean Phred below 15, or lacked an exact constant-primer or identifier match. COPE v1.2.5 was used to merge high-quality paired reads. Clonotypes were defined as unique nucleotide sequences and were aligned to IMGT TRB V, D and J references using MiTCR v1.1. Only V-J combinations with frequency above 0.0001 were analysed, covering about 99% of repertoires. A TCR clonal expansion and chaos score per V-J combination was defined as the ratio of F50 clonal expansion to chaos observed in the TCRdist matrix. Welch's t-statistics and random forest were used to narrow the features down to about a dozen V-J combinations, which were then fed into a naive Bayes classifier. The Morisita-Horn index was used to measure how similar the thyroid and blood repertoires were. TCRdb reran the public reads through fastp at Q25 and MiXCR, keeping productive beta chains. Duplicate CDR3 protein sequences are folded into a single record with the most common DNA and genes. The V and J calls and clone size are TCRdb's, not the authors'. The table for this sample lists under 350,000 distinct CDR3 sequences; 17% of them were counted only once. The ten largest clones represent roughly an eighth of the sample.

The germline V gene yields MGHRA for CDR1 and YSYEKL for CDR2. V is clipped by 4 bases and J by 1 base, and the sequence between their germline boundaries is 13 bases long. Including the terminal cysteine and phenylalanine, the CDR3 comprises 15 residues. CDR3 DNA is the only sequence kept; it has 45 bases, read in frame from the first base. This sequence was found in an adult man with Graves' ophthalmopathy. The sample taken for sequencing was peripheral blood. The chain employs TRBV4-1 and TRBJ1-1, with TRBD1 perhaps the D gene, on 6 matching bases. The nucleotide sequence reads as follows: TGCGCCAGCAGCCGATCGATGACAGGGAACACTGAAGCTTTCTTT. This sequence encodes CASSRSMTGNTEAFF.